This entry lists 17 T cell receptor beta chains sequenced from one sample in a study of blood T cell repertoires in COVID-19. Sequenced by immunoSEQ multiplex PCR; TCRdb stores in-frame clones only, minus some. The table has about 200,000 clones, about 90% seen once. Sequenced sample: PBMCs or T cells enriched from blood (not recorded which). These receptors all stem from a woman between 25 and 40 years old who had recovered from COVID-19.

The CDR3 region is CASSFTQGRGQPQHF. In DNA form, the CDR3 reads TGTGCCAGCAGTTTCACACAGGGAAGAGGGCAGCCCCAGCATTTT. This sequence joins TRBV2 and TRBJ1-5; D perhaps matches TRBD1 (6 bases). Germline CDR1 is SNHLY and CDR2 is FYNNEI. V was pared by 5 bases and J by 7 bases, with 18 bases between. The CDR3 is 15 amino acids.

This clone was seen only once. This chain uses TRBV27 with TRBJ2-3; 14 bases agree with TRBD2. Germline lookup yields CDR1 MNHEY and CDR2 SMNVEV (reference sequence). The V gene end was trimmed by 1 base and the J gene end by 3 bases; junction bases not matched to a gene: 3. The CDR3 totals 17 residues. The CDR3 region is CASSLLTSGGATDTQYF. As DNA, the CDR3 is TGTGCCAGCAGTTTATTGACTAGCGGGGGGGCGACAGATACGCAGTATTTT.

The V call is TRBV28, the J call TRBJ2-6, with D hard to call. Germline V gene lookup returns CDR1 MDHEN and CDR2 SYDVKM. V was cut by 5 bases and J by 1 base, with 12 bases left in between. This CDR3 has 16 residues. The DNA of the CDR3 is TGTGCCAGCAGTCCTTCCCAGGATTCTGGGGCCAACGTCCTGACTTTC. This translates into CASSPSQDSGANVLTF.

This rearrangement joins TRBV6-2 or TRBV6-3 to TRBJ2-4; perhaps TRBD1 as D (6 bases). V was shortened by 5 bases and J by 5 bases, with 10 bases between the two germline ends. Germline CDR1 MNHEY, CDR2 SVGEGT. The CDR3 is 13 residues long. CDR3 nucleotides: TGTGCCAGCAGTGGGACATTAGAAAACATTCAGTACTTC. Translation gives CASSGTLENIQYF.

This chain uses TRBV15 with TRBJ1-3; D may be TRBD1 (6 bases). The ends were cut back, 5 bases at V and 0 bases at J, with 14 bases in the middle. CDR3 length equals 16 residues. Germline CDR1 and CDR2: LNHNV and YYDKDF (reference sequence). The CDR3 bases are TGTGCCACCAGCGCCACAGGGAGAACCTCTGGAAACACCATATATTTT. Translated: CATSATGRTSGNTIYF.

The CDR3 nucleotides read TGTGCCACCAGTGATTTGTTAAGGACTGGAAATCAGCCCCAGCATTTT. Translating it yields CATSDLLRTGNQPQHF. The chain combines TRBV24-1 with TRBJ1-5, with D unresolved. The CDR3 covers 16 residues. Germline loops: CDR1 KGHDR, CDR2 SFDVKD. Trimming shortened V by 0 bases and J by 4 bases, and 12 bases separated the two germline ends.

The chain recombines TRBV7-2 with TRBJ2-6, with 7 bases that match TRBD1. The CDR3 sequence is 17 residues long. Trimming took 3 bases from V and 0 from J; bases not matched to a gene: 5. Germline V gives CDR1 SGHTA, CDR2 FQGNSA. The CDR3 DNA follows: TGTGCCAGCAGCTTGATGGGACAGAGCTCTGGGGCCAACGTCCTGACTTTC. Protein sequence: CASSLMGQSSGANVLTF.

V gene TRBV6-5 combines with J gene TRBJ2-3, with 7 bases lining up with TRBD1. In germline, CDR1 is MNHEY, CDR2 SVGAGI. The length of the CDR3 is 15 residues. The ends lost 6 bases at V and 0 bases at J; junction bases unmatched: 6. In DNA form, the CDR3 reads TGTGCCAGCAGGGGGACAGCGGCTAGCACAGATACGCAGTATTTT. This codes for CASRGTAASTDTQYF.

This clone is a singleton in its sample. The chain has TRBV27 and TRBJ2-7; D might be TRBD2 (6 bases). With 3 bases removed from V and 2 bases from J, the gap between germline ends came to 14 bases. The germline CDR1 and CDR2 sequences are MNHEY and SMNVEV (reference sequence). This CDR3 region has 15 residues. The CDR3 nucleotides are TGTGCCAGCAGTTTCCTGGGACTTGCCACCTACGAGCAGTACTTC. This gives the protein CASSFLGLATYEQYF.

V gene TRBV9 combines with J gene TRBJ1-1; 7 positions match TRBD1. CDR3 size: 14 residues. The junction had 7 bases not matched to a gene; V was cut back by 3 bases and J by 5 bases. Germline V gene lookup returns CDR1 SGDLS and CDR2 YYNGEE. The CDR3 sequence: CASSATGAGTEAFF. The CDR3 region has the DNA TGTGCCAGCAGCGCTACAGGGGCAGGAACTGAAGCTTTCTTT.

This clone was recorded once. The rearrangement joins TRBV7-9 to TRBJ1-4; D may be TRBD1 (6 bases). Looked up from germline, CDR1 is SEHNR and CDR2 is FQNEAQ (reference sequence). The CDR3 has 17 amino acids. With 0 bases removed from V and 0 bases from J, the gap between germline ends came to 11 bases. DNA for the CDR3: TGTGCCAGCAGCTTAGCTTATGGGGGCGCAACTAATGAAAAACTGTTTTTT. Its protein product is CASSLAYGGATNEKLFF.

The rearrangement uses TRBV6-2 or TRBV6-3 and TRBJ1-1; no clear D gene. Trimming removed 4 bases from V and 1 base from J, with 7 bases in between. Germline V CDR1 and CDR2: MNHEY, SVGEGT. CDR3 size: 13 residues. The CDR3 coding sequence is TGTGCCAGCAGTTCCCACTGGAACACTGAAGCTTTCTTT. Protein: CASSSHWNTEAFF.

This chain connects TRBV5-4 to TRBJ1-1; D is perhaps TRBD1 (5 bases). The CDR3 consists of 14 residues. Germline assignment: CDR1 SGHNT and CDR2 YYREEE (reference sequence). V lost 5 bases and J lost 0, with 11 bases in between. In DNA, the CDR3 is TGTGCCAGCAGGCGGGGGTCCGTGAACACTGAAGCTTTCTTT. This gives the protein CASRRGSVNTEAFF.

The chain combines TRBV9 with TRBJ1-1; TRBD1 matches 9 bases. Germline values: CDR1 SGDLS, CDR2 YYNGEE. The J segment lost 1 base and the V segment lost 0 bases, leaving 7 bases of the junction unmatched. The CDR3 has 17 amino acids. CDR3 loop: CASSVDMADRGNTEAFF. The DNA for the CDR3 is TGTGCCAGCAGCGTAGACATGGCGGACAGGGGGAACACTGAAGCTTTCTTT. Combining the CDR3 with reference TRBV9 and TRBJ1-1 gives the whole variable domain DSGVTQTPKHLITATGQRVTLRCSPRSGDLSVYWYQQSLDQGLQFLIQYYNGEERAKGNILERFSAQQFPDLHSELNLSSLELGDSALYFCASSVDMADRGNTEAFFGQGTRLTVV.

This rearrangement joins TRBV19 to TRBJ1-5; 8 positions agree with TRBD1. CDR3 length equals 15 residues. From germline, CDR1 is LNHDA and CDR2 SQIVND (reference sequence). After removal of 4 bases from V and 4 bases from J, the junction contained 6 bases not matched to a gene. CDR3 coding DNA: TGTGCCAGTAGTACCAGACAGGGGAGGAATCAGCCCCAGCATTTT. Translation: CASSTRQGRNQPQHF.

V usage is TRBV13 and J usage is TRBJ1-4; possible D gene TRBD1, 5 bases. Per the germline V gene, CDR1 is PRHDT and CDR2 is FYEKMQ (reference sequence). This CDR3 has 15 residues. V lost 0 bases and J lost 8, with 13 bases in between. CDR3 in DNA: TGTGCCAGCAGCTTAGGCCTTCAGGGAGGAGAAAAACTGTTTTTT. Residues: CASSLGLQGGEKLFF.

In this sample, this clone turned up a few times. This chain joins TRBV19 and TRBJ1-2, with unresolved D. Trimming removed 10 bases from V and 6 bases from J, with 12 bases in between. The CDR3 is 11 residues long. From germline, CDR1 is LNHDA and CDR2 SQIVND (reference sequence). The CDR3 loop is CATMDGNGYTF. CDR3 bases: TGTGCCACAATGGACGGGAATGGCTACACCTTC.